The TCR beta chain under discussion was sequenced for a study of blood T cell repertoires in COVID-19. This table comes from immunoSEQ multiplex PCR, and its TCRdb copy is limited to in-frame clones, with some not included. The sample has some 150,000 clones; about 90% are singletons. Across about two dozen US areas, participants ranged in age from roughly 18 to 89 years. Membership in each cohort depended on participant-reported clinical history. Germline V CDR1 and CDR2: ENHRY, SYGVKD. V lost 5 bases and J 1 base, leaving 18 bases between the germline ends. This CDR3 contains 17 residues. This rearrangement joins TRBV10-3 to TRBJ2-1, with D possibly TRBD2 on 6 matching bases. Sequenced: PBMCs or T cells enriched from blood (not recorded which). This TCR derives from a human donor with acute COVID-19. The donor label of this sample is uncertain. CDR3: CAISLRTGGNSYNEQFF. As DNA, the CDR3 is TGTGCCATCAGTCTCAGGACTGGAGGGAATTCCTACAATGAGCAGTTCTTC.